This T cell receptor beta chain stems from a study of siplizumab effects on memory and regulatory T cells. The table came from immunoSEQ multiplex PCR; TCRdb's copy has only in-frame clones and leaves some out. The data hold roughly 120,000 clones, with roughly 90% observed a single time. CDR1 SGHRS and CDR2 YFSETQ come from the germline V gene. The CDR3 spans 15 residues. Between the trimmed V and J ends, which lost 4 bases and 1 base, there was a span of 11 bases. Comments on this clone: The target antigen is unknown.

Whole-study results and caveats: Just a small share of alloreactive clones was traced back to unstimulated subsets. Alloreactive sequences traceable to unstimulated CD4+ memory cells declined significantly under siplizumab. Suppressive activity of Tregs proliferating in siplizumab cultures remained unconfirmed.

This receptor was taken from a human donor in good health. V gene TRBV5-1 combines with J gene TRBJ2-2; D is undetermined. The sequenced sample was CD4+ T cells sorted from blood. CDR3 DNA: TGCGCCAGCAGCCTGGCAGGTTTGAACACCGGGGAGCTGTTTTTT. This translates into CASSLAGLNTGELFF. Combining the CDR3 with reference TRBV5-1 and TRBJ2-2 gives the whole variable domain KAGVTQTPRYLIKTRGQQVTLSCSPISGHRSVSWYQQTPGQGLQFLFEYFSETQRNKGNFPGRFSGRQFSNSRSEMNVSTLELGDSALYLCASSLAGLNTGELFFGEGSRLTVL.